The rows below give T cell receptor beta chains drawn from one sample of a study of blood T cell repertoires in COVID-19. TCRdb keeps only in-frame clones here, not all; method: immunoSEQ multiplex PCR. The table records about 240,000 clones, around 86% of them present only once. The material sequenced was peripheral blood. All receptors derive from a man between 25 and 39 years old who had recovered from COVID-19. CDR3s include the opening cysteine and the closing phenylalanine or tryptophan. The D gene is left open where the match is weak. Where a row states a size, it is once, few, many or the class of an expanded clone; other rows omit it.

J: TRBJ2-1
size: .
D: TRBD1
V: TRBV19
CDR3: CASTDSGTANYNEQFF
DNA: TGTGCCAGTACCGATTCCGGGACAGCCAACTACAATGAGCAGTTCTTC

J: TRBJ2-3
size: .
D: TRBD2
V: TRBV5-5
CDR3: CASSPARGGRGDTQYF
DNA: TGTGCCAGCAGCCCAGCGCGGGGGGGCCGGGGAGATACGCAGTATTTT

J: TRBJ2-3
size: .
D: .
V: TRBV10-3
CDR3: CAISEPQGGLDTQYF
DNA: TGTGCCATCAGTGAGCCCCAGGGGGGTTTGGATACGCAGTATTTT

J: TRBJ2-2
size: .
D: .
V: TRBV2
CDR3: CASSDIRGTGELFF
DNA: TGTGCCAGCAGTGACATCCGGGGTACCGGGGAGCTGTTTTTT

J: TRBJ1-2
size: .
D: .
V: TRBV7-9
CDR3: CASRGGAPELDGYTF
DNA: TGTGCCAGCAGGGGAGGGGCCCCAGAGTTGGATGGCTACACCTTC

J: TRBJ1-3
size: .
D: .
V: TRBV12-3/TRBV12-4
CDR3: CASSVLSGNTIYF
DNA: TGTGCCAGCTCTGTACTCTCTGGAAACACCATATATTTT

J: TRBJ1-2
size: .
D: .
V: TRBV6-1
CDR3: CASSESTLNYGYTF
DNA: TGTGCCAGCAGTGAATCCACTCTTAACTATGGCTACACCTTC

J: TRBJ2-2
size: few
D: TRBD1
V: TRBV4-1
CDR3: CASSRRQGDTGELFF
DNA: TGCGCCAGCAGCCGCCGACAGGGGGACACCGGGGAGCTGTTTTTT

J: TRBJ1-6
size: .
D: TRBD1
V: TRBV27
CDR3: CASSLSGQVGSPLHF
DNA: TGTGCCAGCAGTTTATCGGGACAGGTTGGCTCACCCCTCCACTTT

J: TRBJ1-2
size: once
D: TRBD1
V: TRBV23-1
CDR3: CASSQEGRTGCFFYGYTF
DNA: TGCGCCAGCAGTCAAGAGGGAAGGACAGGGTGTTTTTTCTATGGCTACACCTTC

J: TRBJ2-7
size: .
D: TRBD1
V: TRBV12-5
CDR3: CASGLVRQGTYEQYF
DNA: TGTGCTAGTGGTTTGGTCAGACAGGGTACCTACGAGCAGTACTTC

J: TRBJ1-4
size: once
D: .
V: TRBV19
CDR3: CASSIGVATNEKLFF
DNA: TGTGCCAGTAGTATAGGCGTGGCAACTAATGAAAAACTGTTTTTT

J: TRBJ1-4
size: once
D: TRBD1
V: TRBV7-7
CDR3: CASSPGLSGTQGKVEKLFF
DNA: TGTGCCAGCAGCCCCGGGCTTTCCGGTACACAGGGGAAGGTTGAAAAACTGTTTTTT

J: TRBJ2-5
size: .
D: .
V: TRBV28
CDR3: CASSWAGVGTQYF
DNA: TGTGCCAGCAGTTGGGCCGGGGTGGGGACCCAGTACTTC

J: TRBJ2-3
size: .
D: TRBD1
V: TRBV10-3
CDR3: CAISGTGNSDTQYF
DNA: TGTGCCATCAGCGGGACAGGGAACTCAGATACGCAGTATTTT

J: TRBJ1-2
size: .
D: .
V: TRBV29-1
CDR3: CSAQQGYGYTF
DNA: TGCAGCGCCCAACAGGGCTATGGCTACACCTTC

J: TRBJ2-5
size: .
D: TRBD1
V: TRBV29-1
CDR3: CSVATGEETQYF
DNA: TGCAGCGTGGCCACAGGGGAGGAGACCCAGTACTTC

J: TRBJ1-2
size: .
D: TRBD1
V: TRBV2
CDR3: CASRSDLGGQWYGYTF
DNA: TGTGCCAGCAGATCTGACTTAGGGGGCCAGTGGTATGGCTACACCTTC

J: TRBJ1-3
size: few
D: TRBD1
V: TRBV5-1
CDR3: CASSLGTGGSSSSGNTIYF
DNA: TGCGCCAGCAGCTTGGGGACAGGGGGCAGCTCATCCTCTGGAAACACCATATATTTT

J: TRBJ2-2
size: .
D: .
V: TRBV18
CDR3: CASSPPSRSNTGELFF
DNA: TGTGCCAGCTCACCACCGAGCAGGTCGAACACCGGGGAGCTGTTTTTT

J: TRBJ2-5
size: .
D: .
V: TRBV6-5
CDR3: CASSYTGGGETQYF
DNA: TGTGCCAGCAGTTACACGGGGGGCGGCGAGACCCAGTACTTC

J: TRBJ2-7
size: .
D: TRBD1
V: TRBV6-1
CDR3: CASSESVGTGSYEQYF
DNA: TGTGCCAGCAGTGAATCAGTCGGGACAGGGTCCTACGAGCAGTACTTC

J: TRBJ2-3
size: few
D: TRBD1
V: TRBV6-1
CDR3: CASSDWTGGRTDTQYF
DNA: TGTGCCAGCAGTGATTGGACAGGGGGTCGCACAGATACGCAGTATTTT

J: TRBJ1-1
size: few
D: .
V: TRBV10-1
CDR3: CASSGGGDVEAFF
DNA: TGCGCCAGCAGTGGAGGAGGGGATGTTGAAGCTTTCTTT

J: TRBJ1-5
size: .
D: .
V: TRBV6-4
CDR3: CASSEGGENQPQHF
DNA: TGTGCCAGCAGCGAGGGAGGGGAAAATCAGCCCCAGCATTTT

J: TRBJ2-3
size: .
D: TRBD2
V: TRBV27
CDR3: CASSLAGGTSTDTQYF
DNA: TGTGCCAGCAGCTTAGCGGGGGGGACTAGCACAGATACGCAGTATTTT

J: TRBJ2-3
size: .
D: .
V: TRBV19
CDR3: CASSIEIGGDDTQYF
DNA: TGTGCCAGTAGTATAGAGATTGGCGGGGACGATACGCAGTATTTT

J: TRBJ2-6
size: .
D: .
V: TRBV5-8
CDR3: CASSFGEISSGANVLTF
DNA: TGTGCCAGCAGCTTTGGGGAGATAAGCTCTGGGGCCAACGTCCTGACTTTC

J: TRBJ2-3
size: .
D: .
V: TRBV2
CDR3: CAISQGTSTDTQYF
DNA: TGTGCCATCTCACAGGGAACTAGCACAGATACGCAGTATTTT

J: TRBJ2-7
size: .
D: .
V: TRBV28
CDR3: CASSFARGWDEQYF
DNA: TGTGCCAGCAGTTTCGCCCGGGGTTGGGACGAGCAGTACTTC

J: TRBJ1-6
size: .
D: TRBD1
V: TRBV9
CDR3: CASSKTGEDNSPLHF
DNA: TGTGCCAGCAGCAAGACAGGGGAGGATAATTCACCCCTCCACTTT

J: TRBJ1-3
size: .
D: .
V: TRBV5-1
CDR3: CASSVGTIGNTIYF
DNA: TGCGCCAGCAGCGTCGGGACAATTGGAAACACCATATATTTT

J: TRBJ2-5
size: few
D: .
V: TRBV7-8
CDR3: CASSLGGLETQYF
DNA: TGTGCCAGCAGCTTAGGAGGACTGGAGACCCAGTACTTC